Listed below are T cell receptor beta chains from one sample, sequenced in a study of T cell responses to AZD1222 COVID-19 vaccine. Clones were sequenced by immunoSEQ multiplex PCR, and TCRdb holds only the in-frame ones, with some missing. Seen here are over 50,000 clones, over 75% observed once, and the top ten hold roughly 15%. Specimen: peripheral blood, collected on day 0 of AZD1222 vaccination. Receptor source: an adult in good health. Each CDR3 is given with its conserved first and last residue. A D gene is named only where the DNA matches it firmly. Not every row has a clone size; where given, it reads once, few, many or a size class.

size,V,D,J,CDR3,DNA
NA,TRBV30,NA,TRBJ2-3,CACLGGTDTQYF,TGTGCCTGCCTTGGCGGCACAGATACGCAGTATTTT
NA,TRBV3-1/TRBV3-2,NA,TRBJ1-3,CASSQDPTPEDTIYF,TGTGCCAGCAGCCAAGATCCCACACCCGAGGACACCATATATTTT
NA,TRBV2,TRBD1,TRBJ1-5,CASRVWTGSNQPQHF,TGTGCCAGCAGGGTTTGGACAGGTAGCAATCAGCCCCAGCATTTT
NA,TRBV6-2/TRBV6-3,TRBD2,TRBJ2-1,CASSYSGLAGNEQFF,TGTGCCAGCAGTTACTCAGGACTAGCTGGCAATGAGCAGTTCTTC
NA,TRBV19,NA,TRBJ2-1,CASSRQGNAGASYNEQFF,TGTGCCAGTAGTAGACAGGGGAACGCGGGAGCTTCCTACAATGAGCAGTTCTTC
few,TRBV29-1,NA,TRBJ1-3,CSVARDSGNTIYF,TGCAGCGTTGCCCGGGACTCTGGAAACACCATATATTTT
NA,TRBV18,TRBD1,TRBJ2-2,CASSLRTGMNTGELFF,TGTGCCAGCTCATTGAGGACAGGGATGAACACCGGGGAGCTGTTTTTT
NA,TRBV13,TRBD1,TRBJ1-1,CASSNRNDRAGTEAFF,TGTGCCAGCAGCAACCGTAACGACAGGGCCGGGACTGAAGCTTTCTTT
NA,TRBV7-2,NA,TRBJ1-5,CASSLSRTGNQPQHF,TGTGCCAGCAGCTTGAGTCGGACGGGAAATCAGCCCCAGCATTTT
NA,TRBV5-1,TRBD1,TRBJ1-1,CASSLTGTGGNTEAFF,TGCGCCAGCAGCTTGACCGGGACAGGGGGGAACACTGAAGCTTTCTTT
NA,TRBV7-2,TRBD1,TRBJ2-7,CASSPQGQGASYEQYF,TGTGCCAGCAGCCCCCAGGGACAGGGGGCCTCCTACGAGCAGTACTTC
NA,TRBV30,NA,TRBJ2-3,CAWSVFQGLYSGGNTDTQYF,TGTGCCTGGAGTGTATTCCAGGGGTTGTATTCGGGGGGAAACACAGATACGCAGTATTTT
once,TRBV7-8,NA,TRBJ2-7,CASSFSGYEQYF,TGTGCCAGCAGCTTTAGTGGCTACGAGCAGTACTTC
NA,TRBV7-2,TRBD2,TRBJ2-1,CASSLVSTSGNEQFF,TGTGCCAGCAGCTTAGTATCAACTAGCGGGAATGAGCAGTTCTTC
NA,TRBV7-9,TRBD1,TRBJ2-7,CASSSDRVGYEQYF,TGTGCCAGCAGCTCTGACAGGGTAGGCTACGAGCAGTACTTC
NA,TRBV30,TRBD2,TRBJ2-2,CAWSLGLAGAGGELFF,TGTGCCTGGAGTTTGGGACTAGCGGGAGCTGGCGGGGAGCTGTTTTTT
NA,TRBV7-9,TRBD1,TRBJ1-4,CASSRDRGRGEKLFF,TGTGCCAGCAGTAGAGACAGGGGACGGGGTGAAAAACTGTTTTTT
NA,TRBV21-1,NA,TRBJ2-3,CASSKGTGDRTDTQYF,TGTGCCAGCAGCAAAGGGACAGGGGATAGGACAGATACGCAGTATTTT
NA,TRBV7-9,NA,TRBJ1-4,CASSLASANEKLFF,TGTGCCAGCAGCTTAGCTTCAGCTAATGAAAAACTGTTTTTT
few,TRBV11-3,NA,TRBJ2-7,CASSLRTVPYEQYF,TGTGCCAGCAGCCTCAGGACAGTCCCCTACGAGCAGTACTTC
NA,TRBV29-1,NA,TRBJ1-5,CSVSDGGNQPQHF,TGCAGCGTTTCCGATGGGGGCAATCAGCCCCAGCATTTT
NA,TRBV19,NA,TRBJ1-2,CASSKGKPNTPYGYTF,TGTGCCAGTAGTAAGGGCAAACCGAATACCCCATATGGCTACACCTTC
NA,TRBV30,NA,TRBJ1-1,CAWSVGVEAFF,TGTGCCTGGAGTGTCGGGGTGGAAGCTTTCTTT
NA,TRBV7-2,TRBD1,TRBJ1-1,CASSYNRGDSGAFF,TGTGCCAGCAGCTACAACAGGGGGGACAGCGGAGCTTTCTTT
NA,TRBV12-3/TRBV12-4,NA,TRBJ1-4,CASSDGPNEKLFF,TGTGCCAGCAGTGACGGACCTAATGAAAAACTGTTTTTT
NA,TRBV9,NA,TRBJ2-2,CASSVAGTPRELFF,TGTGCCAGCAGCGTAGCGGGAACTCCCAGGGAGCTGTTTTTT
NA,TRBV18,NA,TRBJ1-1,CASSGGRNTEAFF,TGTGCCAGCTCCGGGGGTCGGAACACTGAAGCTTTCTTT
NA,TRBV14,NA,TRBJ2-5,CASSRHRGTNQETQYF,TGTGCCAGCAGCCGTCACCGGGGCACGAACCAAGAGACCCAGTACTTC
NA,TRBV5-4,TRBD1,TRBJ1-3,CASSSNRGYTGNTIYF,TGTGCCAGCAGCTCCAACAGGGGGTACACTGGAAACACCATATATTTT